This T cell receptor beta chain derives from a study of T cell repertoires in ileal Crohn's disease. Study results and limitations: All patients with clonality above 26.8% had endoscopic recurrence. Active smokers at surgery had more clonal expansions than non-smokers.

This clone came up once. Its matching antigen is unknown. Around 0.45 micrograms of biopsy DNA per sample underwent TCRB immunosequencing. The assay was immunoSEQ multiplex PCR, and TCRdb's table has in-frame clones only and misses some. The sample contains around 14,000 clones, around 78% of which appear only once. Trimming pared 8 bases from V and 2 bases from J, leaving 13 bases between. CDR3 length: 13 amino acids. Germline assignment: CDR1 SGHTS and CDR2 YDEGEE. Sequenced: ileal tissue. This clonotype was sampled from an adult with Crohn's disease. V is TRBV5-8 and J is TRBJ1-2, with a tentative D call TRBD1 (5 bases). The CDR3 DNA reads as TGTGCCAGTCGGGAGACAGTGAACTATGGCTACACCTTC. It translates to CASRETVNYGYTF.